These 12 T cell receptor beta chains were all obtained from the same sample, sequenced in a study of PD-1 blockade in classical Hodgkin lymphoma. Brentuximab vedotin exposure varied among the patients, all of whom had relapsed after autologous stem cell transplantation. Sequencing was performed with immunoSEQ multiplex PCR; in TCRdb, only in-frame clones are kept and a portion is missing. The sample includes some 43,000 clones, about 88% seen only once; the top ten take just over 5.5%. The input for sequencing was peripheral blood mononuclear cells (PBMCs), taken before the second cycle of nivolumab. Every receptor here comes from a human donor with classical Hodgkin lymphoma.

V gene TRBV9 combines with J gene TRBJ1-1; 7 positions agree with TRBD1. Germline loops: CDR1 SGDLS, CDR2 YYNGEE. J gave up 5 bases and V 3 bases, and 7 bases lay outside the gene matches. The CDR3 has 14 residues. The CDR3 is CASSASQGRTEAFF. The CDR3 DNA reads TGTGCCAGCAGCGCCTCACAGGGGCGGACTGAAGCTTTCTTT.

The chain joins TRBV9 to TRBJ2-7, with D perhaps being TRBD1 or TRBD2 (5 bases each). Germline V CDR1 and CDR2: SGDLS, YYNGEE. Trimming cost V 4 bases and J 3 bases, with 17 bases left between them. The CDR3 length is 15 residues. The CDR3 DNA reads TGTGCCAGCAGCACTCGGGACGTCGGGTACTACGAGCAGTACTTC. Amino acids: CASSTRDVGYYEQYF. The entire variable domain, with the rest obtained from reference TRBV9 and TRBJ2-7, is as follows: DSGVTQTPKHLITATGQRVTLRCSPRSGDLSVYWYQQSLDQGLQFLIQYYNGEERAKGNILERFSAQQFPDLHSELNLSSLELGDSALYFCASSTRDVGYYEQYFGPGTRLTVT.

This clone appeared a single time. The chain combines TRBV21-1 with TRBJ2-1; TRBD2, the table's D call, was not compared with the DNA. TRBV21-1 is an annotated pseudogene. The CDR3 is 15 residues long. CDR3 DNA sequence: TGTGCCAGCAGCAATCTAGCGGGGGGGCAAGATGAGCAGTTCTTC. Protein: CASSNLAGGQDEQFF.

In this sample, this clone turned up once. The chain has TRBV7-2 and TRBJ1-3; tentative D call: TRBD1 (6 bases). CDR3 length: 18 amino acids. Trimming cost V 1 base and J 5 bases, with 21 bases left between them. CDR1 and CDR2 from the germline V gene are SGHTA and FQGNSA. The DNA for the CDR3 is TGTGCCAGCAGCTTAGAGGTAGCCAGGGGTCAAATTAGAAACACCATATATTTT. Translated, it gives CASSLEVARGQIRNTIYF.

V usage is TRBV6-5 and J usage is TRBJ2-1; TRBD1 matches at 8 bases. V was clipped by 6 bases and J by 0 bases; unmatched bases: 4. CDR1 and CDR2 from the germline V gene are MNHEY and SVGAGI. This CDR3 is 15 amino acids long. CDR3 loop: CASRRDRSSYNEQFF. Here the CDR3 DNA reads TGTGCCAGCAGAAGGGACAGGAGCTCCTACAATGAGCAGTTCTTC.

The chain employs TRBV5-1 and TRBJ2-5; possibly TRBD1 for D (5 bases). Germline lookup yields CDR1 SGHRS and CDR2 YFSETQ. The CDR3 is made up of 14 amino acids. Trimming cost V 4 bases and J 1 base, with 11 bases left between them. The CDR3 DNA reads TGCGCCAGCAGCCCAGACAGACCCCAAGAGACCCAGTACTTC. As protein: CASSPDRPQETQYF.

The V and J genes are TRBV28 and TRBJ1-1; unclear D gene. CDR3 length equals 14 residues. V was cut by 4 bases and J by 1 base, with 10 bases left in between. Germline lookup yields CDR1 MDHEN and CDR2 SYDVKM. The CDR3, as DNA: TGTGCCAGCAGTTCCCTAACAGCGAACACTGAAGCTTTCTTT. Protein sequence: CASSSLTANTEAFF.

The CDR3 loop is CASSDVIAANTGELFF. CDR3 nucleotide sequence: TGCGCCAGCAGTGATGTTATAGCCGCTAACACCGGGGAGCTGTTTTTT. This sequence joins TRBV10-2 and TRBJ2-2; D is unclear. CDR3 length equals 16 residues. V was pared by 3 bases and J by 2 bases, with 13 bases between. The V gene's germline CDR1 is WSHSY and CDR2 SAAADI.

The V and J genes are TRBV4-1 and TRBJ2-7; perhaps D is TRBD1 or TRBD2 (5 bases each). The V and J ends lost 4 bases and 5 bases respectively, with 21 bases between them. The CDR3 extends over 16 amino acids. From germline, CDR1 is MGHRA and CDR2 YSYEKL. The CDR3 DNA sequence: TGCGCCAGCAGCCCTGCGCCAGGGACCCCCTTGAACGAGCAGTACTTC. This sequence encodes CASSPAPGTPLNEQYF.

This chain uses TRBV9 with TRBJ2-3; TRBD2 agrees at 8 bases. The germline V gene encodes CDR1 SGDLS and CDR2 YYNGEE. With V trimmed by 0 bases and J by 14 bases, 8 bases remained unmatched. CDR3 length: 13 residues. CDR3 DNA: TGTGCCAGCAGCGTAGATCTGAGCGGGGGACCGTATTTT. Amino acids: CASSVDLSGGPYF.

The V gene is TRBV28, the J gene TRBJ1-2; possibly TRBD1 for D (6 bases). The CDR3 contains 16 residues. V gave up 5 bases and J gave up 0 bases, with 16 bases separating them. The germline V gene has CDR1 MDHEN and CDR2 SYDVKM. Here the CDR3 DNA reads TGTGCCAGCAGTGCCATAGGGGGAATTGCTAACTATGGCTACACCTTC. This encodes CASSAIGGIANYGYTF.

The chain couples TRBV29-1 to TRBJ2-2; weak D call: TRBD2 (7 bases). V lost 8 bases and J 7 bases, leaving 17 bases between the germline ends. The germline V gene has CDR1 SQVTM and CDR2 ANQGSEA. The CDR3 totals 13 residues. CDR3 protein: CSTRGGGIGELFF. The CDR3 DNA reads TGCAGCACCCGGGGAGGGGGTATCGGGGAGCTGTTTTTT.